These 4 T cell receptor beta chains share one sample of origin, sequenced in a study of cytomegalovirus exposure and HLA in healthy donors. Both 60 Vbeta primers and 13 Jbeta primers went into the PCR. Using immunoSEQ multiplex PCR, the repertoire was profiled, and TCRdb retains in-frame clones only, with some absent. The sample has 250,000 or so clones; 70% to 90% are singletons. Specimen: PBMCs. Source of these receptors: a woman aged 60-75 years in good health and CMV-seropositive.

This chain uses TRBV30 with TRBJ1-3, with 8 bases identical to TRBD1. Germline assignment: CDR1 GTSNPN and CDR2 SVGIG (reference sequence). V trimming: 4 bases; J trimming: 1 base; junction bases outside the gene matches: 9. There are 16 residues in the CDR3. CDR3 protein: CAWTSDRGLSGNTIYF. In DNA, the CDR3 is TGTGCCTGGACCTCCGACAGGGGACTATCTGGAAACACCATATATTTT. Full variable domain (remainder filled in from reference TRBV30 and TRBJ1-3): SQTIHQWPATLVQPVGSPLSLECTVEGTSNPNLYWYRQAAGRGLQLLFYSVGIGQISSEVPQNLSASRPQDRQFILSSKKLLLSDSGFYLCAWTSDRGLSGNTIYFGEGSWLTVV.

Here the CDR3 reads CASYPGQSSYEQYF. Written as DNA, the CDR3 is TGTGCCAGCTATCCGGGACAGAGCTCCTACGAGCAGTACTTC. V gene TRBV28 combines with J gene TRBJ2-7; 7 bases line up with TRBD1. The CDR3 sequence is 14 residues long. Looked up from germline, CDR1 is MDHEN and CDR2 is SYDVKM. J lost 0 bases, V lost 8 bases, and 7 bases had no gene match.

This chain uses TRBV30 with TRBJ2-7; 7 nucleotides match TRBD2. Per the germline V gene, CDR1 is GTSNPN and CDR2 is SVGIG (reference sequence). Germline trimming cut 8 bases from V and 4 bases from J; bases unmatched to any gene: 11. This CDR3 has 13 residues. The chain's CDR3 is CASEGRVWYEQYF. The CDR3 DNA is TGTGCCAGCGAGGGGAGGGTTTGGTACGAGCAGTACTTC. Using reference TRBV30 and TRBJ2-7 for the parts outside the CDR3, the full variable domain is SQTIHQWPATLVQPVGSPLSLECTVEGTSNPNLYWYRQAAGRGLQLLFYSVGIGQISSEVPQNLSASRPQDRQFILSSKKLLLSDSGFYLCASEGRVWYEQYFGPGTRLTVT.

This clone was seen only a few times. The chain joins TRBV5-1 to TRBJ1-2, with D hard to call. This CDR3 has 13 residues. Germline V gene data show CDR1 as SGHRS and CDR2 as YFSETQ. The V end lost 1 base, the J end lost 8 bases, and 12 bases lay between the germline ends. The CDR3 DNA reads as TGCGCCAGCAGCTTGTCCCCACCGGGAGGCTACACCTTC. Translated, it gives CASSLSPPGGYTF.